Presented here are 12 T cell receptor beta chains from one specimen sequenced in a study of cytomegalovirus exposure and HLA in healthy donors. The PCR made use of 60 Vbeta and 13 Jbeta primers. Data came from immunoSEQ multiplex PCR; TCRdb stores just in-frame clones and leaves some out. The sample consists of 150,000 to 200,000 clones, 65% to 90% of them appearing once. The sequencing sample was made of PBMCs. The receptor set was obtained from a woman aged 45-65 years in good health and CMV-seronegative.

The CDR3 sequence: CASSLEGGQAQPQHF. Written as DNA, the CDR3 is TGCGCCAGCAGCTTGGAGGGGGGACAGGCTCAGCCCCAGCATTTT. This chain links TRBV5-1 with TRBJ1-5, with 8 bases that match TRBD1. Germline V gene data show CDR1 as SGHRS and CDR2 as YFSETQ. There are 15 residues in the CDR3. J lost 6 bases, V lost 0 bases, and 5 bases had no gene match.

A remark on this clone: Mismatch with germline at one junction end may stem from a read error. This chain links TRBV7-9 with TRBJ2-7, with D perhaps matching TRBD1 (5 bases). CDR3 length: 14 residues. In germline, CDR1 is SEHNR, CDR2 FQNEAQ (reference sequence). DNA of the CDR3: TGTTCCAGCAGCCCCGGACAAGGACCCTACGAGCAGTACTTC. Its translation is CSSSPGQGPYEQYF.

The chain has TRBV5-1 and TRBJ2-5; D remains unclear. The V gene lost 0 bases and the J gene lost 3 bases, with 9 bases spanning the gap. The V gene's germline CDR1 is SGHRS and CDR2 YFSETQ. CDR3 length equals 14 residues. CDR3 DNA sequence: TGCGCCAGCAGCTTGGCCGCAGGCGAAGAGACCCAGTACTTC. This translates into CASSLAAGEETQYF. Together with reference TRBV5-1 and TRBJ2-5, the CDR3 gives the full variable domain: KAGVTQTPRYLIKTRGQQVTLSCSPISGHRSVSWYQQTPGQGLQFLFEYFSETQRNKGNFPGRFSGRQFSNSRSEMNVSTLELGDSALYLCASSLAAGEETQYFGPGTRLLVL.

Written as DNA, the CDR3 is TGTGCCAGCAGCTTGGCTTCTAGCGGATCAGATACGCAGTATTTT. Translation: CASSLASSGSDTQYF. The J gene is TRBJ2-3, the V gene TRBV5-6; TRBD2 matches at 7 bases. The CDR3 is 15 amino acids. Trimming removed 0 bases from V and 4 bases from J; junction bases left unmatched: 5. The V gene's germline CDR1 is SGHDT and CDR2 YYEEEE.

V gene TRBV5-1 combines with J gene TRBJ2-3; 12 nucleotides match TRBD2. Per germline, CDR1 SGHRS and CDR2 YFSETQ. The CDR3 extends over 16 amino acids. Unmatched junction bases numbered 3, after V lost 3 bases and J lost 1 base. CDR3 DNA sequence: TGCGCCAGCAGCTCCGGGACTAGCGGGCGCACAGATACGCAGTATTTT. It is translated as CASSSGTSGRTDTQYF.

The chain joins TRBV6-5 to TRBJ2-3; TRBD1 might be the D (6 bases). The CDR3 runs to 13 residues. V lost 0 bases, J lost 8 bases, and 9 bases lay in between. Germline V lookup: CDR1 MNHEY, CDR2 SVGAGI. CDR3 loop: CASSYSDRSTQYF. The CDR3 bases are TGTGCCAGCAGTTACTCGGACAGATCTACGCAGTATTTT.

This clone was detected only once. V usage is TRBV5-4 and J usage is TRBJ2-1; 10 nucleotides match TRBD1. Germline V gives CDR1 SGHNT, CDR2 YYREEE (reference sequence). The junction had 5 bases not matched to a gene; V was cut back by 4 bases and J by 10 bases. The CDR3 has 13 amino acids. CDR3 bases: TGTGCCAGCAGCAAGGGACAGGGGCAAGAGCAGTTCTTC. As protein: CASSKGQGQEQFF.

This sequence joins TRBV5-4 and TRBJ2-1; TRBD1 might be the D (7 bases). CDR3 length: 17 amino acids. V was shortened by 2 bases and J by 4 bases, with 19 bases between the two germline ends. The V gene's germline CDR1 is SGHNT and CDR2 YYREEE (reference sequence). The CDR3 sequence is CASSLTRQGGRYNEQFF. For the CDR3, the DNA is TGTGCCAGCAGCTTAACAAGACAGGGAGGACGGTACAATGAGCAGTTCTTC.

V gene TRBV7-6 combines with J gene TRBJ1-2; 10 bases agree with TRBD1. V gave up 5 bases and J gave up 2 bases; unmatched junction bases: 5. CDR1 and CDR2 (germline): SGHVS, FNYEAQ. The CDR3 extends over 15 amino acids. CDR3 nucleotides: TGTGCCAGCAGCGGAGGGACAGGGGCCAACTATGGCTACACCTTC. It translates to CASSGGTGANYGYTF.

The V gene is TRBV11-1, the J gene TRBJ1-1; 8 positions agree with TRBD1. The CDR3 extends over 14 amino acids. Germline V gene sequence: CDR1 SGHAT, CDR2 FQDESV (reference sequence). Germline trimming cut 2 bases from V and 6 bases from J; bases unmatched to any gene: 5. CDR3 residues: CASSLNRGRAEAFF. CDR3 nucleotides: TGTGCCAGCAGCTTAAACAGGGGGAGGGCTGAAGCTTTCTTT. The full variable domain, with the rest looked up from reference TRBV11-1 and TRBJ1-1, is EAEVAQSPRYKITEKSQAVAFWCDPISGHATLYWYRQILGQGPELLVQFQDESVVDDSQLPKDRFSAERLKGVDSTLKIQPAELGDSAMYLCASSLNRGRAEAFFGQGTRLTVV.

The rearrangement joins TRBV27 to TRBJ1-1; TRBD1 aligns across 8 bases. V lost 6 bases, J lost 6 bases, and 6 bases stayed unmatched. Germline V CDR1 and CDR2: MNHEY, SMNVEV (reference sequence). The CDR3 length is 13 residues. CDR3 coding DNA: TGTGCCAGCAGCCTTATACAGGGGGCTGAAGCTTTCTTT. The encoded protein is CASSLIQGAEAFF.

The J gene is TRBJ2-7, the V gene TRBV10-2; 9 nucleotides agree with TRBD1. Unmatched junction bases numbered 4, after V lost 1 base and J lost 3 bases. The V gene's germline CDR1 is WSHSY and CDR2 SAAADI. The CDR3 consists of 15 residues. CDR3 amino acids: CASSEFGTGNYEQYF. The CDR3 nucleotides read TGCGCCAGCAGTGAGTTCGGGACAGGGAACTACGAGCAGTACTTC.